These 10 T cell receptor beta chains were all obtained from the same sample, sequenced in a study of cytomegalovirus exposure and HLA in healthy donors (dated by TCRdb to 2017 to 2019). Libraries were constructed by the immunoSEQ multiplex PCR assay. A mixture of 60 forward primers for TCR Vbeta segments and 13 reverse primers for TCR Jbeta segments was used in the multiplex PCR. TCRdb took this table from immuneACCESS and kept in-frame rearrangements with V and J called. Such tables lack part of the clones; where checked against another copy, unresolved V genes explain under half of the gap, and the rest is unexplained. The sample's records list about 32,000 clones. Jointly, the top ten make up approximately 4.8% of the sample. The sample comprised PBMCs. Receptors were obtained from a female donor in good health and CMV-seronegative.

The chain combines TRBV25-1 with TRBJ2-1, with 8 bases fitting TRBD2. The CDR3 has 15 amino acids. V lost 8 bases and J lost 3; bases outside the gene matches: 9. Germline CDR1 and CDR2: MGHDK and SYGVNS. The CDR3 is CASASGTRNYNEQFF. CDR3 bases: TGTGCCAGCGCCTCTGGGACTAGAAACTACAATGAGCAGTTCTTC.

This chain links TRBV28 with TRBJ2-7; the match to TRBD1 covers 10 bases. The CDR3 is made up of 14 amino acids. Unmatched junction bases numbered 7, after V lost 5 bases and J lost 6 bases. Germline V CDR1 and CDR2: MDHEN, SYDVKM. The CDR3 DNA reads TGTGCCAGCAGTAGTTGGACAGGGGGTGGCGAGCAGTACTTC. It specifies CASSSWTGGGEQYF.

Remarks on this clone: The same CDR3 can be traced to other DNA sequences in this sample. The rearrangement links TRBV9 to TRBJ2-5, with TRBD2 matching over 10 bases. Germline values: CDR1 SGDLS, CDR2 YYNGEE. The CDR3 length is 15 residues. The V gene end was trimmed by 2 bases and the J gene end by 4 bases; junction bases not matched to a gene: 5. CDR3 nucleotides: TGTGCCAGCAGCGTCGCTAGCGGGGGACGAGAGACCCAGTACTTC. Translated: CASSVASGGRETQYF.

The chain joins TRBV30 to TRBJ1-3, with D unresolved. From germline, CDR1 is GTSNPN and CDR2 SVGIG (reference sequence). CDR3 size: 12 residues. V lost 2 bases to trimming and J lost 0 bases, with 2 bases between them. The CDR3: CAWSYSGNTIYF. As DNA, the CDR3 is TGTGCCTGGAGTTACTCTGGAAACACCATATATTTT.

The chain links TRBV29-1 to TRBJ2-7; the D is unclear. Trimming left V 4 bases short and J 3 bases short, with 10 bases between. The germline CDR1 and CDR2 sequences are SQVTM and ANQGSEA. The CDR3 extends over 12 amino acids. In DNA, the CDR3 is TGCAGCGTTGGGGCGCAGAGCTACGAGCAGTACTTC. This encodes CSVGAQSYEQYF.

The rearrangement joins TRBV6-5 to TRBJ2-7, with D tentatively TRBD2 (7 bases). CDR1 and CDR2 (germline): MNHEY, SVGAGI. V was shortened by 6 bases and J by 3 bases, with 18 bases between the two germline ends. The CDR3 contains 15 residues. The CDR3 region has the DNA TGTGCCAGCAGACCGGCGGGGGCCCAAAGCTACGAGCAGTACTTC. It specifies CASRPAGAQSYEQYF.

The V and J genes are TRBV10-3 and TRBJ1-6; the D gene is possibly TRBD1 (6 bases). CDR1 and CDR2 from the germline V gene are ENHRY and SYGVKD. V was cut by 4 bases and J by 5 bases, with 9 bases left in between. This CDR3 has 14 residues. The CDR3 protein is CAISGQVNNSPLHF. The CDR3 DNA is TGTGCCATCAGTGGACAGGTTAATAATTCACCCCTCCACTTT.

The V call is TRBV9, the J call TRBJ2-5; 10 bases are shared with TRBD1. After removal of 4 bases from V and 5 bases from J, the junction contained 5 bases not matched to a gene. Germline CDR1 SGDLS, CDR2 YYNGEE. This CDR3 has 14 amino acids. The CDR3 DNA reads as TGTGCCAGCAGCCCACGGGGACAGGGGGAGACCCAGTACTTC. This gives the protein CASSPRGQGETQYF.

CDR3 sequence reads: CSVEDSGQGADNEQFF. DNA for the CDR3: TGCAGCGTTGAAGATAGTGGACAGGGGGCGGACAATGAGCAGTTCTTC. V usage is TRBV29-1 and J usage is TRBJ2-1, with 11 nucleotides matching TRBD1. CDR1 is SQVTM, CDR2 ANQGSEA, per germline. The CDR3 consists of 16 residues. Trimming cost V 0 bases and J 5 bases; bases outside gene matches: 6.

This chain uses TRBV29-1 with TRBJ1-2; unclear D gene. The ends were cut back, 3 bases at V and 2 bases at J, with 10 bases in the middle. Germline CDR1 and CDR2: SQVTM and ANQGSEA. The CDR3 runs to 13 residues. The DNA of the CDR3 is TGCAGCGTTGACGACGGGGTAAACTATGGCTACACCTTC. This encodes CSVDDGVNYGYTF. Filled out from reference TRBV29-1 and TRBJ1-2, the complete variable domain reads SAVISQKPSRDICQRGTSLTIQCQVDSQVTMMFWYRQQPGQSLTLIATANQGSEATYESGFVIDKFPISRPNLTFSTLTVSNMSPEDSSIYLCSVDDGVNYGYTFGSGTRLTVV.